The T cell receptor beta chain described here comes from a study of blood T cell repertoires in COVID-19. The V segment lost 9 bases and the J segment 1 base; nucleotides outside the gene matches: 3. The CDR3 has 13 residues. Germline CDR1 and CDR2: KGHDR and SFDVKD. Per the original data handling: Estimated nucleated cell counts came from reference gene primer amplification. Profiled with immunoSEQ multiplex PCR; TCRdb holds only in-frame clones, not every one. V and J calls and clone size come straight from that table; D and trimming were deduced from the DNA. Among 450,000 to 600,000 clones, 87% were seen once, and the ten largest hold 0.7%. Participant ages covered roughly 18 to 89 years across about two dozen US areas. Participants had their cohort set by participant-reported clinical history.

The chain combines TRBV24-1 with TRBJ2-3; 7 nucleotides line up with TRBD1. This clonotype was sampled from a woman younger than 30 who had recovered from COVID-19. The source material was PBMCs or T cells enriched from blood (not recorded which). The DNA for the CDR3 is TGTGCCACCGGGGACAGACGCACAGATACGCAGTATTTT. The encoded protein is CATGDRRTDTQYF.